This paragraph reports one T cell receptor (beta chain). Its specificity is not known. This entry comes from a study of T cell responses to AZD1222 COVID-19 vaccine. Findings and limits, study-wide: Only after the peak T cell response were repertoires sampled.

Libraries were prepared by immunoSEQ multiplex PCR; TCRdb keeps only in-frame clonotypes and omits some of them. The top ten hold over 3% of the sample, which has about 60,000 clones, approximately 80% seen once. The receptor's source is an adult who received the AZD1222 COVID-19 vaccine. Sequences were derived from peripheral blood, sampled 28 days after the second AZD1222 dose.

CDR3 protein: CASSQDSPGPQHF. CDR3 bases: TGTGCCAGCAGCCAAGACAGCCCTGGGCCCCAGCATTTT. The chain combines TRBV4-2 with TRBJ1-5, with D hard to call. This CDR3 contains 13 residues. V lost 0 bases, J lost 9 bases, and 9 bases lay in between. CDR1 is LGHNA, CDR2 YNFKEQ, per germline.